A selection of T cell receptor beta chains follows, all from one sample in a study of T cells in Graves' hyperthyroidism and ophthalmopathy. Via MiXCR, TCRdb re-called the multiplex PCR reads, giving one row per CDR3 protein. This sample has about 710,000 distinct CDR3 sequences, with about 16% found just once. Sequencing was carried out using blood. The receptor set was obtained from a man aged 18 to 35 with Graves' hyperthyroidism. The CDR3 runs from the conserved cysteine through the conserved F or W. D genes are given only for firm matches. Rows give clone size only sometimes, using once, few, many, or a class for an expanded clone.

abundance	j_gene	d_gene	v_gene	CDR3nt	CDR3aa
many	TRBJ2-5	NA	TRBV30	TGTGCCTGGAGGGGCAGAGGGATCCAAGAGACCCAGTACTTC	CAWRGRGIQETQYF
few	TRBJ2-7	NA	TRBV2	TGTGCCAGCAGACTGTCTTTAGGCGGTACAAACTACGAGCAGTACTTC	CASRLSLGGTNYEQYF
NA	TRBJ2-1	TRBD2	TRBV6-1	TGTGCCAGCACCCCTAGCGGGACGAGGGCCAATGAGCAGTTCTTC	CASTPSGTRANEQFF
many	TRBJ2-7	TRBD2	TRBV20-1	TGCAGTGCTACTCCGGGACTAGCGGGAGGGCCTCCCTACGAGCAGTACTTC	CSATPGLAGGPPYEQYF
few	TRBJ1-1	NA	TRBV20-1	TGCAGTGCTACCCAGGGTACCACTGAAGCTTTCTTT	CSATQGTTEAFF
many	TRBJ2-5	NA	TRBV18	TGTGCCAGCTCACCAGTGGTTACCGAAGAGACCCAGTACTTC	CASSPVVTEETQYF
many	TRBJ1-1	NA	TRBV6-1	TGTGCCAGCAGTATTCGACACCAGAACACTGAAGCTTTCTTT	CASSIRHQNTEAFF
NA	TRBJ2-3	NA	TRBV13	TGTGCCAGCAGCCCGAGGAGATCTAGCACAGATACGCAGTATTTT	CASSPRRSSTDTQYF
NA	TRBJ1-5	NA	TRBV12-3/TRBV12-4	TGTGCCAGCAGTTCCAGGGTCCGCAATCAGCCCCAGCATTTT	CASSSRVRNQPQHF
many	TRBJ1-1	NA	TRBV28	TGTGCCAGCCTTTCAGGGGAGGGGTATTGGAACACTGAAGCTTTCTTT	CASLSGEGYWNTEAFF
NA	TRBJ2-5	NA	TRBV9	TGTGCCAGCAGCGTTACGGGACTGTACCAAGAGACCCAGTACTTC	CASSVTGLYQETQYF
many	TRBJ2-3	TRBD2	TRBV24-1	TGTGCCACCAGTGATTTTACTAGCGGGAGCACAGATACGCAGTATTTT	CATSDFTSGSTDTQYF
NA	TRBJ1-1	TRBD1	TRBV5-6	TGTGCCAGCAGCTTCTACAGGGGCGGAAACACTGAAGCTTTCTTT	CASSFYRGGNTEAFF
many	TRBJ2-1	NA	TRBV27	TGTGCCAGCAGTGTCTTCAGCGGGCATGAGCAGTTCTTC	CASSVFSGHEQFF
NA	TRBJ2-7	NA	TRBV6-5	TGTGCCAGCAGTTACGCACAGGGATACGAGCAGTACTTC	CASSYAQGYEQYF
many	TRBJ2-3	TRBD1	TRBV20-1	TGCAGTGCTAGAGATTGGCAGGGGGACACAGATACGCAGTATTTT	CSARDWQGDTDTQYF
many	TRBJ1-6	NA	TRBV30	TGTGCCTGGTCCCTTGGTGCGGGGCTCTCACCCCTCCACTTT	CAWSLGAGLSPLHF
many	TRBJ2-3	NA	TRBV7-6	TGTGCCAGCAGCTTAGTAGCTGCCATCACAGATACGCAGTATTTT	CASSLVAAITDTQYF
NA	TRBJ1-2	NA	TRBV19	TGTGCCAGTAGTATGGAGACTGTGCATGGCTACACCTTC	CASSMETVHGYTF
few	TRBJ2-5	NA	TRBV7-6	TGTGCCAGCAGCTCCGACAGCCGAGGGGGCCAAGAGACCCAGTACTTC	CASSSDSRGGQETQYF